Presented here are 10 T cell receptor beta chains from one specimen sequenced in a study of blood T cell repertoires in COVID-19. Generated by immunoSEQ multiplex PCR, the TCRdb table keeps only in-frame clones and is missing some. The data contain around 70,000 clones, roughly 82% of them seen just once; the ten biggest clones take up 5% to 7.5%. The sequenced sample consisted of peripheral blood. Receptors originate from a man aged 60 to 69 with acute or convalescent COVID-19.

This chain links TRBV5-1 with TRBJ2-7; weak D call: TRBD2 (5 bases). The CDR3 has 12 amino acids. The germline gives CDR1 SGHRS, CDR2 YFSETQ. The V and J ends lost 4 bases and 2 bases respectively, with 7 bases between them. The CDR3 DNA reads as TGCGCCAGCAGCCCCGGGACCTACGAGCAGTACTTC. Protein sequence: CASSPGTYEQYF. Using reference TRBV5-1 and TRBJ2-7 for the parts outside the CDR3, the full variable domain is KAGVTQTPRYLIKTRGQQVTLSCSPISGHRSVSWYQQTPGQGLQFLFEYFSETQRNKGNFPGRFSGRQFSNSRSEMNVSTLELGDSALYLCASSPGTYEQYFGPGTRLTVT.

This sequence joins TRBV5-1 and TRBJ2-2, with a weak D call TRBD1 (6 bases). The CDR3 runs to 13 residues. CDR1 SGHRS and CDR2 YFSETQ come from the germline V gene. Trimming cost V 6 bases and J 7 bases, with 13 bases left between them. CDR3 sequence (DNA): TGCGCCAGCACCGGACAGCGAATCGGGGAGCTGTTTTTT. Translation gives CASTGQRIGELFF.

The CDR3 here is CASSFGLAGSQETQYF. The DNA of the CDR3 is TGTGCCAGCAGCTTTGGACTAGCGGGCTCCCAAGAGACCCAGTACTTC. This chain connects TRBV3-1 (or the pseudogene TRBV3-2) to TRBJ2-5, with TRBD2 matching 11 bases. Unmatched junction bases numbered 6, after V lost 5 bases and J lost 1 base. CDR1 is LGHDT and CDR2 is YNNKEL in the germline V gene (reference sequence). This CDR3 has 16 amino acids.

This clone was seen once. V is TRBV10-1 and J is TRBJ1-2; D is uncertain. V was shortened by 3 bases and J by 5 bases, with 7 bases between the two germline ends. CDR3 length: 12 residues. Looked up from germline, CDR1 is WNHNN and CDR2 is SYGVQD (reference sequence). The CDR3 here is CASSDGSYGYTF. Written as DNA, the CDR3 is TGCGCCAGCAGTGATGGGAGTTATGGCTACACCTTC.

J is TRBJ2-1 and V is TRBV2; no clear D. Germline V CDR1 and CDR2: SNHLY, FYNNEI. The V end lost 3 bases, the J end lost 0 bases, and 15 bases lay between the germline ends. The CDR3 spans 17 residues. The CDR3 coding sequence is TGTGCCAGCAGTGACCCTCGCGGTGGCAGCTCCTACAATGAGCAGTTCTTC. This codes for CASSDPRGGSSYNEQFF.

This clone was seen only once. This chain uses TRBV6-5 with TRBJ2-7; no clear D gene. CDR3 size: 13 residues. Germline loops: CDR1 MNHEY, CDR2 SVGAGI. The V gene lost 2 bases and the J gene lost 3 bases, with 8 bases spanning the gap. The chain's CDR3 is CASSYGLLYEQYF. The CDR3 coding sequence is TGTGCCAGCAGTTACGGGCTTCTCTACGAGCAGTACTTC.

This sequence joins TRBV4-2 and TRBJ1-2; D uncertain. CDR3 length equals 14 residues. Germline assignment: CDR1 LGHNA and CDR2 YNFKEQ. The V end lost 4 bases, the J end lost 2 bases, and 11 bases lay between the germline ends. The CDR3 DNA reads TGTGCCAGCAGCCCCGACAATCAGAACTATGGCTACACCTTC. Its protein is CASSPDNQNYGYTF.

DNA for the CDR3: TGTGCCAGCAGCGTATTAGCGGGGGGAGAGACCCAGTACTTC. It specifies CASSVLAGGETQYF. The rearrangement joins TRBV9 to TRBJ2-5; 10 bases are shared with TRBD2. From germline, CDR1 is SGDLS and CDR2 YYNGEE. The CDR3 has 14 amino acids. After removal of 1 base from V and 4 bases from J, the junction contained 1 base not matched to a gene.

This chain connects TRBV5-1 to TRBJ2-6, with D tentatively TRBD1 (6 bases). Germline CDR1 and CDR2: SGHRS and YFSETQ. The CDR3 contains 16 residues. V lost 1 base and J 4 bases, leaving 12 bases between the germline ends. The CDR3 nucleotides are TGCGCCAGCAGCTTGCCAGGGGTTTCGGGGGCCAACGTCCTGACTTTC. Protein product: CASSLPGVSGANVLTF.

The gene calls are TRBV6-2 or TRBV6-3 and TRBJ1-2; no clear D. The germline CDR1 and CDR2 sequences are MNHEY and SVGEGT. Between the trimmed V and J ends, which lost 0 bases and 4 bases, there was a span of 12 bases. CDR3 size: 15 residues. The CDR3 here is CASSYSYPGSYGYTF. As DNA, the CDR3 is TGTGCCAGCAGTTACTCGTATCCGGGGAGCTATGGCTACACCTTC.